This T cell receptor beta chain was sequenced in a study of T cell responses to AZD1222 COVID-19 vaccine. Study-wide findings and caveats: Spike was spanned by vaccine-associated CD4 TCRs, which were dominant at 160-218 and 743-854. Unmutated variant regions are reportedly the target of nearly half of TCRs that are spike-specific. Baseline seropositivity characterized only a handful of AZD1222 recipients.

For this clone: The antigen is undetermined.

Germline CDR1 and CDR2: LNHDA and SQIVND (reference sequence). The V end lost 6 bases, the J end lost 3 bases, and 13 bases lay between the germline ends. The CDR3 consists of 14 residues. Here immunoSEQ multiplex PCR was the method, and the copy in TCRdb shows in-frame clones only, minus some. The sample shows around 120,000 clones, around 92% of them seen only once. The material sequenced was peripheral blood, taken on day 0 of AZD1222 vaccination. This TCR derives from an adult in good health. The chain couples TRBV19 to TRBJ2-3; D is unclear. The CDR3 region is CASSHPQQTDTQYF. CDR3 sequence (DNA): TGTGCCAGTAGCCACCCCCAGCAGACAGATACGCAGTATTTT.